This entry lists 2 T cell receptor beta chains sequenced from one sample in a study of technical replicates of blood from several donors. Assay: immunoSEQ multiplex PCR; the TCRdb copy retains only in-frame clones and omits some. The sample has 65,000 to 95,000 clones, approximately 86% seen once. The sample taken for sequencing was PBMCs. The receptor source for this set is a human donor in good health. Some clones in this sample may be carry-over from other donors' samples.

The sample holds one count of this clone. The chain links TRBV4-1 to TRBJ2-5; no clear D. The CDR3 contains 14 residues. Germline CDR1 and CDR2: MGHRA and YSYEKL. Trimming took 5 bases from V and 2 from J, leaving 12 bases between them. This CDR3 is CASSLTGLQETQYF. DNA of the CDR3: TGCGCCAGCAGCTTAACCGGGTTACAAGAGACCCAGTACTTC.

This sequence joins TRBV6-5 and TRBJ2-6, with D unclear. Germline values: CDR1 MNHEY, CDR2 SVGAGI. V was clipped by 2 bases and J by 0 bases, with 5 bases between them. The CDR3 is 15 residues long. Written as DNA, the CDR3 is TGTGCCAGCAGTTACGGCAGCTCTGGGGCCAACGTCCTGACTTTC. This translates into CASSYGSSGANVLTF.